What follows are 9 T cell receptor beta chains derived from one specimen sequenced in a study of T cell responses to AZD1222 COVID-19 vaccine. The protocol was immunoSEQ multiplex PCR, while the TCRdb copy is restricted to in-frame clones and leaves out a portion. Of about 130,000 clones in the sample, 80% to 90% were seen once. Specimen: peripheral blood, collected on day 0 of AZD1222 vaccination. The source is an adult in good health.

J is TRBJ2-1 and V is TRBV4-2; D is uncertain. Germline V lookup: CDR1 LGHNA, CDR2 YNFKEQ. Trimming took off 4 bases at V and 3 bases at J, with 16 bases between the two ends. This CDR3 is built from 16 residues. The CDR3 coding sequence is TGTGCCAGCAGCCGAGGCGGACCTGAAAGCTACAATGAGCAGTTCTTC. Encoded protein: CASSRGGPESYNEQFF.

The rearrangement uses TRBV4-3 and TRBJ1-4; TRBD1 matches at 7 bases. The CDR3 is 15 amino acids. J was trimmed by 4 bases and V by 1 base; bases with no gene match: 3. Germline CDR1 LGHNA, CDR2 YSLEER. Here the CDR3 DNA reads TGCGCCAGCAGCCAAGGGGGACAGTATAATGAAAAACTGTTTTTT. It codes for CASSQGGQYNEKLFF.

The J gene is TRBJ1-5, the V gene TRBV7-2, with a possible D match to TRBD1 (5 bases). The CDR3 loop spans 15 amino acids. The V gene lost 5 bases and the J gene lost 6 bases, with 17 bases spanning the gap. Germline CDR1 reads SGHTA; CDR2 reads FQGNSA. The CDR3 reads CASSVQSGGGQPQHF. The CDR3 DNA reads as TGTGCCAGCAGCGTCCAAAGTGGGGGGGGTCAGCCCCAGCATTTT. The full variable domain, with the rest looked up from reference TRBV7-2 and TRBJ1-5, is GAGVSQSPSNKVTEKGKDVELRCDPISGHTALYWYRQSLGQGLEFLIYFQGNSAPDKSGLPSDRFSAERTGGSVSTLTIQRTQQEDSAVYLCASSVQSGGGQPQHFGDGTRLSIL.

This rearrangement joins TRBV4-3 to TRBJ2-7; 10 bases are a match to TRBD2. CDR1 and CDR2 (germline): LGHNA, YSLEER. After removal of 5 bases from V and 3 bases from J, the junction contained 4 bases not matched to a gene. The CDR3 loop spans 14 amino acids. CDR3 sequence: CASSAAGGGYEQYF. For the CDR3, the DNA is TGCGCCAGCAGCGCAGCGGGAGGGGGCTACGAGCAGTACTTC.

The chain is built from TRBV11-2 and TRBJ2-2; D is unclear. Germline values: CDR1 SGHAT, CDR2 FQNNGV. Trimming removed 3 bases at V and 6 bases at J, with 8 bases between. This CDR3 is built from 13 residues. CDR3 region: CASSFKGSGELFF. CDR3 in DNA: TGTGCCAGCAGCTTCAAGGGATCCGGGGAGCTGTTTTTT.

This rearrangement joins TRBV27 to TRBJ2-3; 7 nucleotides match TRBD2. V shed 8 bases, J shed 5 bases, and the junction held 10 bases outside the gene matches. The CDR3 has 14 residues. CDR1 MNHEY and CDR2 SMNVEV come from the germline V gene (reference sequence). DNA for the CDR3: TGTGCCAGCCGCCCTAGCGGACCGTTAGATACGCAGTATTTT. Translating gives CASRPSGPLDTQYF.

This clone has more than one count but fewer than ten. The rearrangement links TRBV6-4 to TRBJ2-3, with 12 bases that match TRBD2. V was pared by 4 bases and J by 4 bases, with 6 bases of the junction left unmatched. The germline CDR1 and CDR2 sequences are MRHNA and SNTAGT. This CDR3 comprises 16 residues. CDR3 residues: CASSASTSGGADTQYF. CDR3 DNA: TGTGCCAGCAGTGCCTCGACTAGCGGGGGTGCAGATACGCAGTATTTT.

This clone was seen only once. The rearrangement joins TRBV7-2 to TRBJ2-7; D is ambiguous. The CDR3 spans 14 residues. V was pared by 5 bases and J by 2 bases, with 13 bases between. The germline CDR1 and CDR2 sequences are SGHTA and FQGNSA. The DNA for the CDR3 is TGTGCCAGCAGCCGCGTGATTGCACCCTACGAGCAGTACTTC. This gives the protein CASSRVIAPYEQYF.

The chain employs TRBV19 and TRBJ2-1, with 8 bases that match TRBD2. Germline loops: CDR1 LNHDA, CDR2 SQIVND (reference sequence). The CDR3 runs to 15 residues. V trimming: 7 bases; J trimming: 2 bases; junction bases outside the gene matches: 7. CDR3 loop: CASKAGTRAYNEQFF. Written as DNA, the CDR3 is TGTGCCAGTAAAGCCGGGACTAGGGCCTACAATGAGCAGTTCTTC.